Below are 8 T cell receptor beta chains sequenced from a single sample in a study of shared clonotypes between healthy human individuals. Clones were read by immunoSEQ multiplex PCR, and TCRdb kept only the in-frame ones, dropping some. This table holds 1.6 million or so clones, more than 95% found once. The sample consisted of naive CD4+ T cells sorted from blood. Subset reported: CD45RA+ positively selected. The receptors originated from a man aged 25 to 45 in good health.

The chain combines TRBV6-1 with TRBJ1-1, with D possibly matching TRBD1 (5 bases). The CDR3 runs to 12 residues. CDR1 and CDR2 (germline): MNHNS, SASEGT. Deletions cut 2 bases from V and 12 bases from J, with 13 bases between. This CDR3 is CASSELRARTFF. CDR3 nucleotides: TGTGCCAGCAGTGAACTCAGGGCCCGAACTTTCTTT.

The rearrangement uses TRBV18 and TRBJ1-5; a weak D match, TRBD1 (5 bases). This CDR3 is built from 17 residues. V lost 0 bases, J lost 8 bases, and 20 bases lay in between. Germline CDR1 KGHSH, CDR2 LQKENI. The CDR3 sequence is CASSPPQAAPGVKPQHF. The CDR3 DNA follows: TGTGCCAGCTCACCACCGCAGGCGGCACCGGGGGTGAAGCCCCAGCATTTT.

The chain has TRBV11-1 and TRBJ1-2; possible D gene TRBD1, 5 bases. CDR1 SGHAT and CDR2 FQDESV come from the germline V gene (reference sequence). The CDR3 is made up of 14 amino acids. Deletions cut 3 bases from V and 0 bases from J, with 8 bases between. The CDR3 protein is CASSLGGPNYGYTF. CDR3 bases: TGTGCCAGCAGCTTGGGGGGACCTAACTATGGCTACACCTTC. The variable domain in full, with the rest retrieved from reference TRBV11-1 and TRBJ1-2, is EAEVAQSPRYKITEKSQAVAFWCDPISGHATLYWYRQILGQGPELLVQFQDESVVDDSQLPKDRFSAERLKGVDSTLKIQPAELGDSAMYLCASSLGGPNYGYTFGSGTRLTVV.

V is TRBV7-9 and J is TRBJ2-7, with TRBD1 as a possible D gene (5 bases). Looked up from germline, CDR1 is SEHNR and CDR2 is FQNEAQ (reference sequence). Trimming pared 5 bases from V and 7 bases from J, leaving 15 bases between. The CDR3 is 13 amino acids. CDR3 residues: CASSLKGFEEQYF. The CDR3 DNA is TGTGCCAGCAGCCTAAAGGGGTTCGAAGAGCAGTACTTC.

As DNA, the CDR3 is TGTGCCAGCAGTCAACTCCCCCTAGCGGTCTCCTACGAGCAGTACTTC. It encodes CASSQLPLAVSYEQYF. The V call is TRBV27, the J call TRBJ2-7; TRBD2 matches at 7 bases. After removal of 5 bases from V and 0 bases from J, the junction contained 10 bases not matched to a gene. Germline CDR1 and CDR2: MNHEY and SMNVEV (reference sequence). This CDR3 has 16 residues.

This clone has a single count. The rearrangement uses TRBV7-8 and TRBJ2-4; TRBD2 might be the D (5 bases). Deletions cut 5 bases from V and 1 base from J, with 30 bases between. Germline V gives CDR1 SGHVS, CDR2 FQNEAQ. CDR3 length equals 21 residues. The CDR3 DNA is TGTGCCAGCAGCGCATTCTCCCTGCGGGTTGGGTTGGCCCATGCCAAAAACATTCAGTACTTC. This sequence encodes CASSAFSLRVGLAHAKNIQYF.

The rearrangement links TRBV13 to TRBJ1-5; 8 bases fit TRBD1. The ends lost 3 bases at V and 7 bases at J; junction bases unmatched: 5. Germline assignment: CDR1 PRHDT and CDR2 FYEKMQ (reference sequence). The CDR3 length is 14 residues. CDR3 region: CASSFRGRGQPQHF. Here the CDR3 DNA reads TGTGCCAGCAGCTTCAGGGGGCGCGGGCAGCCCCAGCATTTT.

The chain links TRBV5-1 to TRBJ2-5; possible D gene TRBD2, 5 bases. Germline CDR1 SGHRS, CDR2 YFSETQ. The V gene lost 1 base and the J gene lost 2 bases, with 12 bases spanning the gap. The CDR3 has 15 residues. DNA of the CDR3: TGCGCCAGCAGCTTGATAGATCCGGGGCAAGAGACCCAGTACTTC. Amino acids: CASSLIDPGQETQYF.